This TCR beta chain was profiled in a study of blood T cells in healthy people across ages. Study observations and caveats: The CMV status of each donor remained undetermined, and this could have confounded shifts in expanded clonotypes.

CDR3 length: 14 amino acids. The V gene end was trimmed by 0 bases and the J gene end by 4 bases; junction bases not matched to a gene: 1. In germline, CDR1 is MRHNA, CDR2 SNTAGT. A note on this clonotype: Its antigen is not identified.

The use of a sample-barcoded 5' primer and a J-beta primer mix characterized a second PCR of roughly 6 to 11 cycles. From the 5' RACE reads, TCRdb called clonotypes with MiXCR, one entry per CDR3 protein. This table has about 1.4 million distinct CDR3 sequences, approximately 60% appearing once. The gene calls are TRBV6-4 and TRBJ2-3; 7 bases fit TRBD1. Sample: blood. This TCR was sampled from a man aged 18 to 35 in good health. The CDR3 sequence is CASSDSQGADTQYF. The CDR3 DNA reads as TGTGCCAGCAGTGACTCGCAGGGGGCAGATACGCAGTATTTT.